Given below is one T cell receptor (beta chain) in context. The antigen remains undetermined. This entry comes from a study of HIV-infected patients and healthy controls. Reverse transcription used 450 to 650 ng RNA and constant-region primers for alpha and beta. Separate chain-specific third strand synthesis with multiplexing indices produced the alpha and beta libraries. TCRdb used MiXCR to reprocess the 5' RACE reads, holding one entry per CDR3 protein. This sample has 9,000 to 9,500 distinct CDR3 sequences, with roughly 5.8% found just once. Whole blood was used without fractionation, so all unsorted peripheral T cells were included. An approximately 2.6 ml peripheral blood sample was taken for RNA. Trimming removed 5 bases at V and 0 bases at J, with 14 bases between. Germline V gives CDR1 MNHNS, CDR2 SASEGT. The CDR3 spans 15 residues. The study's findings and limits: Slight age and sex differences between study cohorts did not explain the diversity differences. Compared with healthy controls, HIV-infected patients showed less CDR3 sharing between individuals. In healthy controls, MAIT alpha CDR3s were common; in HIV+ repertoires, severely depleted.

Input material: blood. This receptor was obtained from an adult in good health. The rearrangement links TRBV6-1 to TRBJ2-7; D is unclear. CDR3 sequence (DNA): TGTGCCAGCAGTTCGACGGGCCTGAGCTCCTACGAGCAGTACTTC. Its translation is CASSSTGLSSYEQYF.